This T cell receptor beta chain is from a study of glioma-infiltrating T cells. CDR1 and CDR2 (germline): LGHNA, YSLEER. V lost 1 base and J lost 3; bases outside the gene matches: 6. This CDR3 comprises 16 residues. Using RNA template, CDR3s of TCR alpha and beta were amplified with iRepertoire arm-PCR. Using its own MiXCR run on the multiplex PCR reads, TCRdb lists one record per CDR3 protein. The sample gives 150,000 or so distinct CDR3 sequences, about two fifths of which show up once; more than 15% is in the top ten. This clonotype was sampled from a human donor with low-grade glioma or glioblastoma, undergoing nonglioma brain surgery, or in good health (not recorded which). Sample: glioma tissue, nonneoplastic brain tissue, or PBMCs (not recorded which). The V gene is TRBV4-3, the J gene TRBJ1-3, with TRBD1 matching 7 bases. The CDR3 DNA is TGCGCCAGCAGCCAAGGGATTGGGACAGTTGGAAACACCATATATTTT. This gives the protein CASSQGIGTVGNTIYF.